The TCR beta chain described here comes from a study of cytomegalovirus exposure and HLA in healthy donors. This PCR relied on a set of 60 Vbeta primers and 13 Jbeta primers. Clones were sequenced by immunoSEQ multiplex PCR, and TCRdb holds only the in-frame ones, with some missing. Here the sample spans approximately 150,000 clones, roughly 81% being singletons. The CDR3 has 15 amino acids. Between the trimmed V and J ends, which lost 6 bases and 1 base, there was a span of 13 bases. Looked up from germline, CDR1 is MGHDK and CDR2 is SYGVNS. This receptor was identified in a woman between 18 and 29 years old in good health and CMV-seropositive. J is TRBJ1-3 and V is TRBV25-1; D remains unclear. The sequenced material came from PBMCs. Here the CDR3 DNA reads TGTGCCAGCAGCCCGAATCGCGGATCTGGAAACACCATATATTTT. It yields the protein CASSPNRGSGNTIYF.